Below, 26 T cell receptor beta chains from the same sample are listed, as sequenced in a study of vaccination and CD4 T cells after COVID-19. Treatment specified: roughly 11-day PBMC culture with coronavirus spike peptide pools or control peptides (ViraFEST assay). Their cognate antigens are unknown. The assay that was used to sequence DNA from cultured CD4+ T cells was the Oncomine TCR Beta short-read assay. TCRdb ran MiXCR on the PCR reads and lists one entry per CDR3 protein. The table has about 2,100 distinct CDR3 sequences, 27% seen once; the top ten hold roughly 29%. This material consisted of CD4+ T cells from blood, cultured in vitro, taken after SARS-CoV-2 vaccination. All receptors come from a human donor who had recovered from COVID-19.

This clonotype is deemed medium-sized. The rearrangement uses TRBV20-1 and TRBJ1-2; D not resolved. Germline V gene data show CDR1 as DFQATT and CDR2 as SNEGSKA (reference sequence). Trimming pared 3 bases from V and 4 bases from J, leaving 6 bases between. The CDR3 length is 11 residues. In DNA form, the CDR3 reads TGCAGTGCTAGGCTGACCTATGGCTACACCTTC. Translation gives CSARLTYGYTF.

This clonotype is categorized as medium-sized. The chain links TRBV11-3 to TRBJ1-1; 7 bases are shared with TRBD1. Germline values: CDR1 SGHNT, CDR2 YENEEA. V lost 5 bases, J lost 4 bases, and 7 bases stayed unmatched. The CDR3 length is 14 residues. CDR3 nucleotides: TGTGCCAGCAGCCCAAGACAGGGTTCCACTGAAGCTTTCTTT. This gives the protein CASSPRQGSTEAFF. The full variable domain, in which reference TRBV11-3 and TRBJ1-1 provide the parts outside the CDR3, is EAGVVQSPRYKIIEKKQPVAFWCNPISGHNTLYWYLQNLGQGPELLIRYENEEAVDDSQLPKDRFSAERLKGVDSTLKIQPAELGDSAVYLCASSPRQGSTEAFFGQGTRLTVV.

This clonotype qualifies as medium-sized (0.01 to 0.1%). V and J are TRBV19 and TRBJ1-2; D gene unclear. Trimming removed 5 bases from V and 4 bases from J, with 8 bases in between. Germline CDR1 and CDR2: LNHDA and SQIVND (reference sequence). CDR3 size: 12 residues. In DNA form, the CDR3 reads TGTGCCAGTAGTCTGCGGCTCTATGGCTACACCTTC. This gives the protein CASSLRLYGYTF.

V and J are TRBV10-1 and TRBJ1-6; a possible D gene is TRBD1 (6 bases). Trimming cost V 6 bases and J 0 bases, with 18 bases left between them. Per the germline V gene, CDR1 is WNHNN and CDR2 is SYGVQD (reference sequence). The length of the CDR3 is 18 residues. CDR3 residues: CASRSGTLVTSYNSPLHF. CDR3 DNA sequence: TGCGCCAGCAGGAGCGGGACACTAGTTACCTCCTATAATTCACCCCTCCACTTT.

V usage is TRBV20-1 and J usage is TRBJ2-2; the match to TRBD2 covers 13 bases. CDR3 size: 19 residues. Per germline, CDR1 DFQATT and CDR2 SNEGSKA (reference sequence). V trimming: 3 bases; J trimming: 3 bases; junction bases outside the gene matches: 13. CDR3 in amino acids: CSASGPLLAGGHYTGELFF. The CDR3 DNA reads TGCAGTGCTAGCGGGCCCTTACTAGCGGGGGGGCACTACACCGGGGAGCTGTTTTTT.

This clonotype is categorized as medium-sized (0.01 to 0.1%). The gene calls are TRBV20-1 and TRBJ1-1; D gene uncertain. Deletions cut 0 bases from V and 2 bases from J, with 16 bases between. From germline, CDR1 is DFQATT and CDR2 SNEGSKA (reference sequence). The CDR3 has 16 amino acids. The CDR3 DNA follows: TGCAGTGCTAGAGATAATGGGCGGCTCCGTAACACTGAAGCTTTCTTT. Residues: CSARDNGRLRNTEAFF.

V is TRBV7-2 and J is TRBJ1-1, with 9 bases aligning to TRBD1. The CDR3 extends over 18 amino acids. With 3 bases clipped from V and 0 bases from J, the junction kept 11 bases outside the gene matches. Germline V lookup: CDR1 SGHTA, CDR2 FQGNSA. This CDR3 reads CASSFPMTGGLLNTEAFF. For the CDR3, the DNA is TGTGCCAGCAGCTTCCCAATGACAGGGGGATTATTGAACACTGAAGCTTTCTTT.

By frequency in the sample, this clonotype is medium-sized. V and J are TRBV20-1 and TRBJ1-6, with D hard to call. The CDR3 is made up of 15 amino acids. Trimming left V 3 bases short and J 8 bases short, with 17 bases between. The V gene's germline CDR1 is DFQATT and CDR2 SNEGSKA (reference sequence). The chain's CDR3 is CSARARDTVHSPLHF. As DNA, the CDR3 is TGCAGTGCTAGGGCCCGAGACACGGTACATTCACCCCTCCACTTT.

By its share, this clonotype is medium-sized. This CDR3 reads CASSLVGVGGLETQYF. In DNA, the CDR3 is TGTGCCAGCAGCTTAGTGGGTGTTGGGGGCCTAGAGACCCAGTACTTC. This rearrangement joins TRBV7-2 to TRBJ2-5, with D tentatively TRBD1 (6 bases). CDR1 SGHTA and CDR2 FQGNSA come from the germline V gene. V lost 1 base to trimming and J lost 4 bases, with 16 bases between them. This CDR3 has 16 residues.

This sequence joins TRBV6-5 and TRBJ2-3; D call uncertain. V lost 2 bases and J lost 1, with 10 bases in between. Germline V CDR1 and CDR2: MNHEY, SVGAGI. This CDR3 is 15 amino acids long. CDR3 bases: TGTGCCAGCAGTTACCAGCAGCCGCGCACAGATACGCAGTATTTT. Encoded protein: CASSYQQPRTDTQYF.

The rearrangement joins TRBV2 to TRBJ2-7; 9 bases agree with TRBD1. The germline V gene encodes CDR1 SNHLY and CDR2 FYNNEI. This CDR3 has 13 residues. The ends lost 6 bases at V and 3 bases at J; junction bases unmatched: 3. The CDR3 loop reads CASRETGGYEQYF. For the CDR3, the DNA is TGTGCCAGCAGGGAGACAGGGGGCTACGAGCAGTACTTC.

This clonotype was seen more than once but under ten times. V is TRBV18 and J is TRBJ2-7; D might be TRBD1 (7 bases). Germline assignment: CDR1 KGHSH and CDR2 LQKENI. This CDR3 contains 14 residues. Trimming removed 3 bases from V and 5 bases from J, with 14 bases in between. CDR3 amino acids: CASSPGRGDNEQYF. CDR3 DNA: TGTGCCAGCTCACCTGGCAGGGGGGATAACGAGCAGTACTTC.

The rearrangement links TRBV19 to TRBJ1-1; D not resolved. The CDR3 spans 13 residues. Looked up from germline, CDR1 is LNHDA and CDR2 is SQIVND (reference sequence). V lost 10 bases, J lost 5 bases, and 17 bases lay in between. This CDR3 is CATATWMGTEAFF. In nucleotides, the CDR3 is TGTGCCACCGCCACATGGATGGGGACTGAAGCTTTCTTT.

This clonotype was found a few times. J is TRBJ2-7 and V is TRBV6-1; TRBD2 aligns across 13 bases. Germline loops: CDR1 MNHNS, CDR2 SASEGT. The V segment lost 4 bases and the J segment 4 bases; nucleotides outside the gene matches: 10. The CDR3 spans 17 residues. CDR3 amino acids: CASSAGLAGARSYEQYF. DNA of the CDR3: TGTGCCAGCAGTGCCGGACTAGCGGGGGCCCGGTCATACGAGCAGTACTTC.

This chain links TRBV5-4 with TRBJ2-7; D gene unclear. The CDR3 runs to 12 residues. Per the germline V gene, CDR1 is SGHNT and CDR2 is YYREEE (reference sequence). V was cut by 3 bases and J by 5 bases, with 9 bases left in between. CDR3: CASSSVVHEQYF. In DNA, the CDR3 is TGTGCCAGCAGCTCAGTGGTCCACGAGCAGTACTTC.

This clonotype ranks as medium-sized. CDR3 protein: CASSFANQPQHF. CDR3 coding DNA: TGTGCCAGCAGCTTCGCCAATCAGCCCCAGCATTTT. V usage is TRBV7-2 and J usage is TRBJ1-5; D not resolved. V lost 3 bases and J lost 3, with 3 bases in between. The germline CDR1 and CDR2 sequences are SGHTA and FQGNSA. This CDR3 spans 12 amino acids.

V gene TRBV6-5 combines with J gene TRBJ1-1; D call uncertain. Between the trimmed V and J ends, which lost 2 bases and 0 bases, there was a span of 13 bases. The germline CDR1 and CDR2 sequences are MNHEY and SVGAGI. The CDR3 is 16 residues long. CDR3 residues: CASSYLGRTMNTEAFF. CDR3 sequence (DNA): TGTGCCAGCAGTTACCTTGGACGGACCATGAACACTGAAGCTTTCTTT.

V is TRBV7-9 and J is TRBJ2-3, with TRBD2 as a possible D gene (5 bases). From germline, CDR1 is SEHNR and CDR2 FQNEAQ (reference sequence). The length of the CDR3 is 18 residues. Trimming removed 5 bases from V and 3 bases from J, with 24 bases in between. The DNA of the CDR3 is TGTGCCAGCAGCCCTCTCTCCGGGGAGCGAAAGCGGACAGATACGCAGTATTTT. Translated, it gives CASSPLSGERKRTDTQYF.

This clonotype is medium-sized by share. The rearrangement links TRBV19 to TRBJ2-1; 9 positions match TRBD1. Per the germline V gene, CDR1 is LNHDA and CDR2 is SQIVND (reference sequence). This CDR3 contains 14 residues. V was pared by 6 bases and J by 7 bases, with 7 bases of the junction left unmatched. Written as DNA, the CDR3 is TGTGCCAGTAGGGAGGGACAGGGTCGAAATGAGCAGTTCTTC. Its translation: CASREGQGRNEQFF.

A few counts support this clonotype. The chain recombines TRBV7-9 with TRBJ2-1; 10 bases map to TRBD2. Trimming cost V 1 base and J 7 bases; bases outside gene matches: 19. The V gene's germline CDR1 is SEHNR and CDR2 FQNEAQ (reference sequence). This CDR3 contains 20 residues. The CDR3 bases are TGTGCCAGCAGCTTAGGCAAATTCATCCTTGGTAGCGGGGGGTCGAATGAGCAGTTCTTC. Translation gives CASSLGKFILGSGGSNEQFF.

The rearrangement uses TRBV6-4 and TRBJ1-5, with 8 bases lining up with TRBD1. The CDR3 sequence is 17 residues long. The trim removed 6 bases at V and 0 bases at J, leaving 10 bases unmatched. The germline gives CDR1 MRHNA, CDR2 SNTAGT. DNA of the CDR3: TGTGCCAGCAGGCCGGGACAGGTCGAATCTAGCAATCAGCCCCAGCATTTT. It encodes CASRPGQVESSNQPQHF.

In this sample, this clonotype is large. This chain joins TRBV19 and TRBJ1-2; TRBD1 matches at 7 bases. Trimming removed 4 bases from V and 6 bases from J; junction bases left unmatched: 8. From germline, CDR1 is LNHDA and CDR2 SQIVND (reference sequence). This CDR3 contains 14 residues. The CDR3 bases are TGTGCCAGTAGTAGCAACAGGGGTATTAATGGCTACACCTTC. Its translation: CASSSNRGINGYTF.

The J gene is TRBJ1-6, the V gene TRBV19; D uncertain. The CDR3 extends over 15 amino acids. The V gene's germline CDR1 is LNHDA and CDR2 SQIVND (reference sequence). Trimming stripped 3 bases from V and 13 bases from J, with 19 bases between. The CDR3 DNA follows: TGTGCCAGTAGTATTGGTGTGAGGGCGTCGAGGCCCCTCCACTTT. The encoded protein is CASSIGVRASRPLHF. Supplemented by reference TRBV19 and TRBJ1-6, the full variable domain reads DGGITQSPKYLFRKEGQNVTLSCEQNLNHDAMYWYRQDPGQGLRLIYYSQIVNDFQKGDIAEGYSVSREKKESFPLTVTSAQKNPTAFYLCASSIGVRASRPLHFGNGTRLTVT.

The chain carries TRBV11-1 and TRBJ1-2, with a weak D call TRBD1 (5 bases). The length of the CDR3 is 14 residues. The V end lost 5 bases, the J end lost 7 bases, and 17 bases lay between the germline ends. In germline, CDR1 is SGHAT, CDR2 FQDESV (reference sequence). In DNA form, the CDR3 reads TGTGCCAGCAGCCCGGGGTGGGGCGTAGGTGGCTACACCTTC. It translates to CASSPGWGVGGYTF.

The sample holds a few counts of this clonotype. The CDR3 sequence: CASSYGQGKGNSPLHF. The DNA of the CDR3 is TGTGCCAGCAGTTACGGGCAGGGGAAGGGTAATTCACCCCTCCACTTT. The J gene is TRBJ1-6, the V gene TRBV6-5; tentative D call: TRBD1 (6 bases). Germline values: CDR1 MNHEY, CDR2 SVGAGI. Trimming shortened V by 2 bases and J by 6 bases, and 14 bases separated the two germline ends. The length of the CDR3 is 16 residues.

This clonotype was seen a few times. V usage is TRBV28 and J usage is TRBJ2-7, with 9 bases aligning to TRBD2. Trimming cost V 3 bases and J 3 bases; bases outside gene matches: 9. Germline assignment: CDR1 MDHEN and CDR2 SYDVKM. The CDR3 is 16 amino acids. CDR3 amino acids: CASSFSLAGLSYEQYF. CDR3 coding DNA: TGTGCCAGCAGTTTTTCACTAGCGGGTCTAAGCTACGAGCAGTACTTC.